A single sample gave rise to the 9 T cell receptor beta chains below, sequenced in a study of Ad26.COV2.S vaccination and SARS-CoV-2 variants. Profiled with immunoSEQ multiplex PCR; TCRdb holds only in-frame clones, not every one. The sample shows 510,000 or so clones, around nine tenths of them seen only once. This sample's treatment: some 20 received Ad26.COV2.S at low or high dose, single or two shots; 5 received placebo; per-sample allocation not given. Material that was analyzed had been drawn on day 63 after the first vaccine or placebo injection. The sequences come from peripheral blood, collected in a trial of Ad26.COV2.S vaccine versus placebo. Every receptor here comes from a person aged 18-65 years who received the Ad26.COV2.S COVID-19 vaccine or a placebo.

DNA for the CDR3: TGTGCCAGTAGTAGACAGGGCGGGAGGTCCTACAATGAGCAGTTCTTC. This sequence encodes CASSRQGGRSYNEQFF. The chain is built from TRBV19 and TRBJ2-1; D may be TRBD2 (8 bases). CDR1 is LNHDA, CDR2 SQIVND, per germline (reference sequence). The CDR3 is made up of 16 amino acids. Trimming removed 4 bases at V and 1 base at J, with 14 bases between.

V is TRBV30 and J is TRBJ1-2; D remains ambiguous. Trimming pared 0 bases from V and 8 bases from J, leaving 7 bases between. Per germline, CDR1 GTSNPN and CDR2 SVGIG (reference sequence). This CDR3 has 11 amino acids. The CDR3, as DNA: TGTGCCTGGAGTGTAAGGGAGGGCTACACCTTC. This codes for CAWSVREGYTF.

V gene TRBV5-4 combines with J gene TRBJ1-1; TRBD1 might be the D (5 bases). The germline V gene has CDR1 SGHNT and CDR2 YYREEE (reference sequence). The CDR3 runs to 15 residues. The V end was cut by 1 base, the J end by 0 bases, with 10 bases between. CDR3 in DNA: TGTGCCAGCAGCTTGCCCGGGACGGTGAACACTGAAGCTTTCTTT. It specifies CASSLPGTVNTEAFF. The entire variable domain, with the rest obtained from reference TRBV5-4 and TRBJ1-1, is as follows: ETGVTQSPTHLIKTRGQQVTLRCSSQSGHNTVSWYQQALGQGPQFIFQYYREEENGRGNFPPRFSGLQFPNYSSELNVNALELDDSALYLCASSLPGTVNTEAFFGQGTRLTVV.

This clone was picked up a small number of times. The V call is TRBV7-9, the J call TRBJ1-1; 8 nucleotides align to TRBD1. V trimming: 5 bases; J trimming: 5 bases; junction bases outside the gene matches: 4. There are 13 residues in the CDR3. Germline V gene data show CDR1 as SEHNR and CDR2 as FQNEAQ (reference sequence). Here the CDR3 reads CASSDRGQTEAFF. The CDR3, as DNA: TGTGCCAGCAGCGACAGGGGACAGACTGAAGCTTTCTTT.

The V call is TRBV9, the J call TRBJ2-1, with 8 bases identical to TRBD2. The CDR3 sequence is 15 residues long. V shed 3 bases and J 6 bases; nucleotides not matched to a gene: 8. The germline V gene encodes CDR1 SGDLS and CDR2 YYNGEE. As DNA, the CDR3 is TGTGCCAGCAGCGCTGCCGGGACTAGGGGCAATGAGCAGTTCTTC. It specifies CASSAAGTRGNEQFF.

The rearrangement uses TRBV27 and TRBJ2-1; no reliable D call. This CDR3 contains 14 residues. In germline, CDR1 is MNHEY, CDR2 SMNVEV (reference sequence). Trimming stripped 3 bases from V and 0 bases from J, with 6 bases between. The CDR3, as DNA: TGTGCCAGCAGTTTGGGTTACTCCTACAATGAGCAGTTCTTC. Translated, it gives CASSLGYSYNEQFF.

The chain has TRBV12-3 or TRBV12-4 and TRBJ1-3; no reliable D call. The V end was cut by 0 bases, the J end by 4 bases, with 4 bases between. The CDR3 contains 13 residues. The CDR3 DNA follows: TGTGCCAGCAGTTTAGCGTGGGGAAACACCATATATTTT. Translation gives CASSLAWGNTIYF.

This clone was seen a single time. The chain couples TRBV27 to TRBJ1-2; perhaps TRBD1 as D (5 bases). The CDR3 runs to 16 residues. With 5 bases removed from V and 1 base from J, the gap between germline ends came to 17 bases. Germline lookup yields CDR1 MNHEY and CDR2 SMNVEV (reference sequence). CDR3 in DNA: TGTGCCAGCAGTGCCACCGGGACCGACGTTAACTATGGCTACACCTTC. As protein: CASSATGTDVNYGYTF.

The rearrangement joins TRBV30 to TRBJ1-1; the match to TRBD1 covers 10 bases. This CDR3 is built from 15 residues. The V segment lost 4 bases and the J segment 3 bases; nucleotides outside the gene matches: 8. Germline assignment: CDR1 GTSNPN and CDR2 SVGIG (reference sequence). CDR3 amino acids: CAWTRTGTGDTEAFF. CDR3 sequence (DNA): TGTGCCTGGACCCGTACCGGGACAGGGGACACTGAAGCTTTCTTT.